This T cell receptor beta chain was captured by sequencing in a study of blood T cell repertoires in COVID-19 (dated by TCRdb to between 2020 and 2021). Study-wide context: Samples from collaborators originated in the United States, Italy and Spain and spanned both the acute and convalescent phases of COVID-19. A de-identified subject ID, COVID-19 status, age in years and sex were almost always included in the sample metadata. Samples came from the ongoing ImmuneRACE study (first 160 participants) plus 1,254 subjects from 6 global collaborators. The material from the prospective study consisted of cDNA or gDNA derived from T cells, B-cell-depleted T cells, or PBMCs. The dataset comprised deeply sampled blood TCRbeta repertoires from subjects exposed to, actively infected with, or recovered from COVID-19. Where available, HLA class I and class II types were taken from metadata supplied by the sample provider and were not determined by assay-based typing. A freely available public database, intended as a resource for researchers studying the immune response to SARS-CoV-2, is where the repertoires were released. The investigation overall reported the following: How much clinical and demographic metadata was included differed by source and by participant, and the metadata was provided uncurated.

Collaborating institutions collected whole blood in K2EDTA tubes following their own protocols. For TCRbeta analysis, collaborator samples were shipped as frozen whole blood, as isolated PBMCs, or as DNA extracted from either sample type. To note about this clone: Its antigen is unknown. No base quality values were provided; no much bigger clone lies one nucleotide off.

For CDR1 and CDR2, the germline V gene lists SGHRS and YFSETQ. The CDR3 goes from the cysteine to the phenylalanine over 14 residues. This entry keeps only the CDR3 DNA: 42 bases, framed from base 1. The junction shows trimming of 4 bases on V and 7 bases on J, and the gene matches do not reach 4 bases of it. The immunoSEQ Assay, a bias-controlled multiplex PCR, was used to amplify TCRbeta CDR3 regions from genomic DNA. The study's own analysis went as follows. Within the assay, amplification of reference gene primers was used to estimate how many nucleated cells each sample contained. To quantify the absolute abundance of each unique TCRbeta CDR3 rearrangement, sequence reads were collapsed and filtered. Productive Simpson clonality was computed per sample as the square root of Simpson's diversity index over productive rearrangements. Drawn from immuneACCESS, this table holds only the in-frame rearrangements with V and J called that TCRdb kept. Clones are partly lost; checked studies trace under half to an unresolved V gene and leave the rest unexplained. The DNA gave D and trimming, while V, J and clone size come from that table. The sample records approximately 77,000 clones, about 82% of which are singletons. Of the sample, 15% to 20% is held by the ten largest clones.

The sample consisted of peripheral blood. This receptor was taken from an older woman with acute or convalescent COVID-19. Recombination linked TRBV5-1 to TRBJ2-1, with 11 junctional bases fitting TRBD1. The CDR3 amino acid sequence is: CASSRDRGVNEQFF. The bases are TGCGCCAGCAGCCGGGACAGGGGGGTGAATGAGCAGTTCTTC.